This TCR beta chain was captured in a study of blood T cell repertoires in COVID-19 (dated by TCRdb to about 2020). For the wider study: Samples covering the acute and convalescent phases of COVID-19 were provided by collaborators in the United States, Italy and Spain. Where available, HLA class I and class II types were obtained from metadata supplied by the sample provider rather than from assay-based typing. A freely available public database, intended as a resource for researchers studying the immune response to SARS-CoV-2, is where the repertoires were released. Samples came from the ongoing ImmuneRACE study (first 160 participants) plus 1,254 subjects from 6 global collaborators. Deeply sampled blood TCRbeta repertoires from subjects exposed to, actively infected with, or recovered from COVID-19 were included in the dataset. A de-identified subject ID, COVID-19 status, age in years and sex were almost always included in the sample metadata. The prospective study material was composed of cDNA or gDNA derived from T cells, B-cell-depleted T cells, or PBMCs.

A word on this clone: The antigen this receptor binds is unknown. One base away there is no much larger clone; base qualities are not given.

Whole blood was collected in K2EDTA tubes by collaborating institutions according to the institutions' own protocols. For TCRbeta analysis, collaborators shipped samples as frozen whole blood, isolated PBMCs, or DNA extracted from either of those sample types. TCRbeta CDR3 regions were amplified from genomic DNA by means of the immunoSEQ Assay, a bias-controlled multiplex PCR. In the source study's methods: The number of nucleated cells in each sample was estimated from the amplification of reference gene primers within the assay. To quantify the absolute abundance of each unique TCRbeta CDR3 rearrangement, sequence reads were collapsed and filtered. For each sample, productive Simpson clonality was calculated by taking the square root of Simpson's diversity index across productive rearrangements. Here the immuneACCESS table is served through TCRdb, limited to in-frame sequences with V and J called. Missing clones are a known gap in these copies; in checked studies unresolved V genes cover under half, and the rest lacks a known reason. The V and J calls and clone size were taken over from that table, and D and trimming were inferred from the DNA. The sample table holds approximately 28,000 clones, of which around four fifths were seen once. Together, the top ten hold approximately 7.8% of the sample.

The CDR3, from cysteine to phenylalanine, totals 16 residues. Just CDR3 DNA is preserved here, 48 bases in frame from base 1. The junction carries 18 bases between V and J, which are trimmed by 5 bases and 2 bases respectively. Taken from the germline V gene, the CDR1 and CDR2 loops are SGHTA and FQGNSA. Study-level results and caveats: The amount of clinical and demographic metadata varied by source and participant and was provided uncurated.

The chain is made from TRBV7-2 and TRBJ2-5; 6 matching bases give a weak D call of TRBD2. Sample: peripheral blood. The source is a woman in her 70s with active or convalescent COVID-19. The CDR3 reads as follows: CASSLSAGSGQETQYF. The DNA is as follows: TGTGCCAGCAGCCTATCTGCGGGAAGCGGGCAAGAGACCCAGTACTTC.